Listed below are T cell receptor beta chains from one sample, sequenced in a study of blood T cell repertoires in COVID-19. TCRdb's table, derived via immunoSEQ multiplex PCR, lists solely in-frame clones and lacks some. This sample yields under 250,000 clones, of which 86% are seen a single time; 5.5% to 6.5% belongs to the top ten. The sequenced sample consisted of peripheral blood. The receptors come from a woman aged 80 or older with COVID-19, enrolled during active disease. Each CDR3 is given with its conserved first and last residue. Fields, in order: clone size, V gene, J gene, D gene, CDR3 protein, CDR3 DNA. A D gene is named only where the DNA matches it firmly. Clone size is given for some rows only: seen once, a few or many times, or a class if the clone is expanded.

-	TRBV27	TRBJ2-5	TRBD2	CASSLGTRGETQYF	TGTGCCAGCAGTTTAGGGACTAGGGGGGAGACCCAGTACTTC
-	TRBV11-3	TRBJ2-1	-	CASSPTGNEQFF	TGTGCCAGCAGCCCCACCGGCAATGAGCAGTTCTTC
-	TRBV7-8	TRBJ1-6	TRBD1	CASSLGNRGKSPLHF	TGTGCCAGCAGCTTAGGGAACAGGGGGAAATCACCCCTCCACTTT
-	TRBV6-1	TRBJ2-3	TRBD2	CASSEGSGTSGGGQYF	TGTGCCAGCAGTGAAGGATCTGGGACTAGCGGGGGCGGGCAGTATTTT
few	TRBV30	TRBJ1-5	-	CAWSSGGAGQPQHF	TGTGCCTGGAGTTCGGGGGGCGCGGGTCAGCCCCAGCATTTT
-	TRBV28	TRBJ1-2	TRBD1	CASRPGQGYGYTF	TGTGCCAGCAGACCCGGACAGGGCTATGGCTACACCTTC
-	TRBV21-1	TRBJ1-6	-	CASSKGETGNNSPLHF	TGTGCCAGCAGCAAAGGGGAAACAGGAAATAATTCACCCCTCCACTTT
-	TRBV3-1/TRBV3-2	TRBJ1-1	TRBD1	CASSQTPGQGTQAFF	TGTGCCAGCAGCCAAACACCGGGACAGGGGACCCAAGCTTTCTTT
-	TRBV10-2	TRBJ1-6	TRBD1	CASRGQFYNSPLHF	TGCGCCAGCAGGGGACAGTTCTATAATTCACCCCTCCACTTT
-	TRBV5-1	TRBJ2-3	TRBD2	CASSPGDYRTPSTDTQYF	TGCGCCAGCAGCCCTGGGGACTACAGAACTCCTAGCACAGATACGCAGTATTTT
-	TRBV6-2/TRBV6-3	TRBJ2-5	-	CASSPYSGRMQETQYF	TGTGCCAGCAGTCCCTATAGCGGAAGAATGCAAGAGACCCAGTACTTC
-	TRBV30	TRBJ2-1	-	CAWSRDWGEQFF	TGTGCCTGGAGTAGGGACTGGGGTGAGCAGTTCTTC
-	TRBV9	TRBJ1-1	-	CASSAGLHTEAFF	TGTGCCAGCAGCGCCGGACTTCACACTGAAGCTTTCTTT
-	TRBV28	TRBJ1-2	TRBD1	CASSWDRVAGYTF	TGTGCCAGCAGTTGGGACAGGGTAGCTGGCTACACCTTC
-	TRBV7-9	TRBJ2-2	-	CASSLEGVSTGELFF	TGTGCCAGCAGCTTAGAGGGGGTGAGCACCGGGGAGCTGTTTTTT
-	TRBV5-1	TRBJ2-3	-	CASSLVAASTDTQYF	TGCGCCAGCAGCTTGGTAGCGGCTAGCACAGATACGCAGTATTTT
-	TRBV19	TRBJ2-7	TRBD1	CASSTDRGESYEQYF	TGTGCCAGTAGTACTGACAGGGGGGAGTCCTACGAGCAGTACTTC
-	TRBV3-1/TRBV3-2	TRBJ1-6	-	CASSQGSSGDSPLHF	TGTGCCAGCAGCCAAGGAAGTTCCGGGGATTCACCCCTCCACTTT
-	TRBV6-2/TRBV6-3	TRBJ2-4	-	CASSAPRAGKNIQYF	TGTGCCAGCAGTGCCCCTAGAGCGGGTAAAAACATTCAGTACTTC
-	TRBV29-1	TRBJ1-1	-	CSVAHARYTEAFF	TGCAGCGTTGCCCACGCGAGGTACACTGAAGCTTTCTTT
-	TRBV3-1/TRBV3-2	TRBJ2-1	TRBD2	CASNLAGGDYNEQFF	TGTGCCAGCAACCTAGCTGGGGGGGACTACAATGAGCAGTTCTTC
-	TRBV4-1	TRBJ1-3	-	CASSQETELGNTIYF	TGCGCCAGCAGCCAAGAGACAGAGCTTGGAAACACCATATATTTT
-	TRBV6-5	TRBJ2-1	-	CASTGTYNEQFF	TGTGCCAGCACCGGGACCTACAATGAGCAGTTCTTC
-	TRBV19	TRBJ1-4	-	CASSISGTSNEKLFF	TGTGCCAGTAGTATTTCCGGGACTAGTAATGAAAAACTGTTTTTT
-	TRBV28	TRBJ1-2	TRBD1	CASNAADKGALSYGYTF	TGTGCCAGCAACGCCGCTGACAAGGGGGCGCTCAGCTATGGCTACACCTTC
-	TRBV7-7	TRBJ2-1	-	CASSWDLYNEQFF	TGTGCTAGCAGCTGGGACTTGTACAATGAGCAGTTCTTC
-	TRBV27	TRBJ1-4	TRBD1	CASSLLSGTGTEKLFF	TGTGCCAGCAGTTTATTATCCGGGACAGGGACTGAAAAACTGTTTTTT
-	TRBV6-2/TRBV6-3	TRBJ1-5	-	CASSYLSESNQPQHF	TGTGCCAGCAGTTACTTGAGCGAGAGCAATCAGCCCCAGCATTTT
-	TRBV6-5	TRBJ1-2	-	CASSYSSPESYTF	TGTGCCAGCAGTTACTCGAGCCCCGAGAGCTACACCTTC
-	TRBV9	TRBJ2-5	-	CASSVSQETQYF	TGTGCCAGCAGCGTCAGTCAAGAGACCCAGTACTTC
-	TRBV19	TRBJ1-5	-	CASRYYNQPQHF	TGTGCCAGTAGGTACTACAATCAGCCCCAGCATTTT
few	TRBV7-2	TRBJ2-4	TRBD2	CASSPEIVGGRGNIQYF	TGTGCCAGCAGCCCGGAAATAGTTGGAGGGAGGGGAAACATTCAGTACTTC
-	TRBV3-1/TRBV3-2	TRBJ1-2	TRBD1	CASRDRVSGYTF	TGTGCCAGCCGGGACAGGGTATCTGGCTACACCTTC
-	TRBV28	TRBJ2-1	TRBD2	CASSFQRGVGEQFF	TGTGCCAGCAGTTTTCAGCGGGGGGTAGGTGAGCAGTTCTTC
-	TRBV24-1	TRBJ2-5	-	CATSDPVGGETQYF	TGTGCCACCAGTGATCCGGTCGGAGGAGAGACCCAGTACTTC
once	TRBV18	TRBJ1-5	-	CASSPPGLSNQPQHF	TGTGCCAGCTCACCGCCGGGTCTTAGCAATCAGCCCCAGCATTTT
-	TRBV29-1	TRBJ2-1	TRBD2	CSVEDTGTRLANEQFF	TGCAGCGTTGAAGATACCGGGACTAGATTAGCAAATGAGCAGTTCTTC
few	TRBV2	TRBJ2-2	TRBD1	CASSRDRYTGELFF	TGTGCCAGCAGTAGGGACAGATACACCGGGGAGCTGTTTTTT
few	TRBV5-1	TRBJ1-1	TRBD1	CASVGTGRTEAFF	TGCGCCAGCGTCGGGACAGGGAGGACTGAAGCTTTCTTT
-	TRBV5-4	TRBJ2-3	-	CASSLGSRAAADTQYF	TGTGCCAGCAGCTTGGGTTCGAGGGCCGCAGCAGATACGCAGTATTTT
-	TRBV11-2	TRBJ2-1	-	CASSSLSDEQFF	TGTGCCAGCAGCTCTCTCTCGGATGAGCAGTTCTTC
-	TRBV23-1	TRBJ1-1	TRBD1	CASRPRRGSTEAFF	TGCGCCAGCAGGCCCCGCAGGGGGAGCACTGAAGCTTTCTTT
-	TRBV9	TRBJ2-5	-	CASSGGPKGETQYF	TGTGCCAGCAGCGGAGGGCCCAAGGGAGAGACCCAGTACTTC
-	TRBV18	TRBJ1-1	TRBD1	CASSRDRHYTEAFF	TGTGCCAGCTCTCGGGACAGACATTACACTGAAGCTTTCTTT